This T cell receptor (beta chain) was recovered during a study of blood T cell repertoires in COVID-19. About the research overall: T cells, B-cell-depleted T cells, or PBMCs supplied cDNA or gDNA.

The CDR3 runs 16 residues. V was pared by 5 bases and J by 4 bases, with 13 bases of the junction left unmatched. Germline CDR1 LNHDA, CDR2 SQIVND (reference sequence). TCRdb's copy holds only in-frame clones and misses some; the assay was immunoSEQ multiplex PCR. The data contain around 320,000 clones, 85% to 90% of them singletons. Clinical history as reported by participants underpinned cohort assignment. The chain uses TRBV19 and TRBJ2-5; 7 bases agree with TRBD1. Sequenced: PBMCs or T cells enriched from blood (not recorded which). The clonotype was recovered from a woman between 45 and 60 years old who had been exposed to COVID-19. CDR3 nucleotides: TGTGCCAGTAGTCCCCGGACGGGTAGGGGGCCAGAGACCCAGTACTTC. It specifies CASSPRTGRGPETQYF.